This T cell receptor (beta chain) stems from a study of vaccination effects on CD4 cells after COVID-19. Measured with immunoSEQ multiplex PCR; TCRdb has only the in-frame clones, and not every one. The repertoire includes more than 30,000 clones, approximately 68% of them detected once, and around 28% sits in the top ten. This CDR3 region has 16 residues. Germline CDR1 is LNHNV and CDR2 is YYDKDF (reference sequence). V lost 5 bases and J lost 2; bases outside the gene matches: 10. Turning to this clone: Its specificity is unknown.

Using viral peptide pools, the ViraFEST assay grew out antigen-specific CD4+ T cells prior to sequencing. With about 9 days of culture completed, CD4+ T cells were isolated. Wells each received some 2.2 million PBMC, cultured with 9 to 10 IU/ml IL-2 and 9.5 to 10 ug/ml peptides. On day 3 and again on day 7, half the medium was replaced with IL-2 medium. The chain uses TRBV15 and TRBJ2-5; 8 nucleotides agree with TRBD1. The TCR sequence derives from a human donor who received a COVID-19 vaccine. Sequenced material: CD4+ T cells from PBMCs cultured with HCoV-229E spike peptides, taken before COVID-19 vaccination. The CDR3 bases are TGTGCCACCAGCCGCAGGACAGGGACCATTCAAGAGACCCAGTACTTC. Translating it yields CATSRRTGTIQETQYF.